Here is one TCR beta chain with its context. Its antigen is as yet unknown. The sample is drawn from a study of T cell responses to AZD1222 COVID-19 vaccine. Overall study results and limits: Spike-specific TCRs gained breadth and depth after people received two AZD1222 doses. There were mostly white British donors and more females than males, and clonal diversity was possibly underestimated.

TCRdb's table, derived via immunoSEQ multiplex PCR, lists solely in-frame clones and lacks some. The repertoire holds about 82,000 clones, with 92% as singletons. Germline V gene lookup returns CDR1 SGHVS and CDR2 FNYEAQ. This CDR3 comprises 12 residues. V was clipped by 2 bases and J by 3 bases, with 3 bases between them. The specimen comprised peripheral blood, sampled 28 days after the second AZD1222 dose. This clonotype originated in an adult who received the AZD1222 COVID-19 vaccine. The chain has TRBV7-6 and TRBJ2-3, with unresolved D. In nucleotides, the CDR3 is TGTGCCAGCAGCTTAAGGACAGATACGCAGTATTTT. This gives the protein CASSLRTDTQYF.